The 21 T cell receptor beta chains listed next were all sequenced from one sample in a study of T cell repertoires in cytomegalovirus infection. MiXCR was run by TCRdb on the reads, yielding one entry per CDR3 protein. The sample consists of under 850,000 distinct CDR3 sequences, 35% to 45% of them appearing once. The sample consisted of PBMCs. The origin of the receptors is a human donor in good health (CMV status not recorded). Some clones in this sample may be carry-over from other donors' samples.

The V gene is TRBV6-1, the J gene TRBJ2-3, with 7 bases that match TRBD1. Germline V gives CDR1 MNHNS, CDR2 SASEGT. The V segment lost 6 bases and the J segment 6 bases; nucleotides outside the gene matches: 12. The CDR3 spans 15 residues. The CDR3 loop is CASRPGQDFADTQYF. The CDR3 DNA follows: TGTGCCAGCAGACCCGGACAGGACTTTGCCGATACGCAGTATTTT.

V gene TRBV6-1 combines with J gene TRBJ2-2; D unresolved. Germline CDR1 MNHNS, CDR2 SASEGT. The CDR3 extends over 13 amino acids. With 8 bases removed from V and 4 bases from J, the gap between germline ends came to 11 bases. The CDR3 DNA is TGTGCCAGCGGACCGAGATCCACCGGGGAGCTGTTTTTT. It is translated as CASGPRSTGELFF.

This clonotype was observed a handful of times. This sequence joins TRBV5-4 and TRBJ1-6; tentatively, D is TRBD1 (6 bases). The CDR3 runs 16 residues. Trimming shortened V by 4 bases and J by 4 bases, and 15 bases separated the two germline ends. Germline V gene lookup returns CDR1 SGHNT and CDR2 YYREEE (reference sequence). The CDR3 sequence: CASSPGGGLYNSPLHF. The CDR3 nucleotides read TGTGCCAGCAGCCCAGGAGGGGGACTATATAATTCACCCCTCCACTTT.

This chain uses TRBV7-8 with TRBJ2-5, with D possibly matching TRBD1 (5 bases). The length of the CDR3 is 15 residues. The V end lost 5 bases, the J end lost 1 base, and 14 bases lay between the germline ends. Germline V gives CDR1 SGHVS, CDR2 FQNEAQ. CDR3 protein: CASSLDSAVQETQYF. The CDR3 DNA sequence: TGTGCCAGCAGCCTTGACAGCGCCGTCCAAGAGACCCAGTACTTC.

J is TRBJ1-1 and V is TRBV20-1, with TRBD1 as a possible D gene (6 bases). Trimming shortened V by 4 bases and J by 0 bases, and 18 bases separated the two germline ends. Germline CDR1 reads DFQATT; CDR2 reads SNEGSKA (reference sequence). The CDR3 covers 16 residues. The CDR3 DNA follows: TGCAGTGCTATACCATTTCTCCGGGGGCTGAACACTGAAGCTTTCTTT. Amino acid sequence: CSAIPFLRGLNTEAFF.

This clonotype was seen a few times. The J gene is TRBJ2-6, the V gene TRBV7-6; D possibly corresponds to TRBD1 (5 bases). The ends were cut back, 1 base at V and 1 base at J, with 11 bases in the middle. The CDR3 runs 17 residues. Germline V gene lookup returns CDR1 SGHVS and CDR2 FNYEAQ. In nucleotides, the CDR3 is TGTGCCAGCAGCTTAGTGGGTGGGGCATCTGGGGCCAACGTCCTGACTTTC. This codes for CASSLVGGASGANVLTF.

J is TRBJ1-2 and V is TRBV12-3 or TRBV12-4; D is uncertain. Trimming shortened V by 4 bases and J by 8 bases, and 11 bases separated the two germline ends. This CDR3 spans 12 amino acids. CDR3 coding DNA: TGTGCCAGCAGTTCGGGCGTCGGGGGCTACACCTTC. Protein product: CASSSGVGGYTF.

The chain couples TRBV29-1 to TRBJ2-3; maybe TRBD1 (6 bases). Germline assignment: CDR1 SQVTM and CDR2 ANQGSEA. CDR3 length: 13 residues. Between the trimmed V and J ends, which lost 7 bases and 7 bases, there was a span of 18 bases. The CDR3 DNA sequence: TGCAGCGCCACCGGGCCAGGGACAAATACGCAGTATTTT. Its protein is CSATGPGTNTQYF.

This sequence joins TRBV6-5 and TRBJ2-3; TRBD2 might be the D (5 bases). Per the germline V gene, CDR1 is MNHEY and CDR2 is SVGAGI. The length of the CDR3 is 16 residues. The V gene lost 8 bases and the J gene lost 0 bases, with 18 bases spanning the gap. This CDR3 is CASSQARGLSTDTQYF. The CDR3 DNA reads TGTGCCAGCTCCCAAGCCAGAGGGCTCAGCACAGATACGCAGTATTTT.

Concerning this clonotype: Lacking the conserved final phenylalanine or tryptophan, this CDR3 likely reflects a read error. The rearrangement joins TRBV5-1 to TRBJ2-5; tentatively, D is TRBD2 (7 bases). Germline assignment: CDR1 SGHRS and CDR2 YFSETQ. The CDR3 length is 13 residues. The V end was cut by 4 bases, the J end by 2 bases, with 9 bases between. CDR3 region: CASSGGAQETQYL. The CDR3 nucleotides read TGCGCCAGCAGCGGGGGGGCTCAAGAGACCCAGTACTTG.

This clonotype was seen many times. V usage is TRBV28 and J usage is TRBJ2-1; D not certain. Germline CDR1 reads MDHEN; CDR2 reads SYDVKM. The CDR3 is 13 amino acids. Trimming left V 6 bases short and J 7 bases short, with 13 bases between. The CDR3 here is CASSLQGGNEQFF. CDR3 DNA sequence: TGTGCCAGCAGCTTACAAGGCGGAAATGAGCAGTTCTTC.

This clonotype has ten or more counts. The chain is built from TRBV7-2 and TRBJ1-5, with D perhaps matching TRBD1 (5 bases). Germline-derived CDR1 and CDR2 are SGHTA and FQGNSA. This CDR3 contains 12 residues. Trimming pared 11 bases from V and 6 bases from J, leaving 14 bases between. CDR3 protein: CAAGGGSQPQHF. Written as DNA, the CDR3 is TGTGCCGCGGGGGGTGGATCTCAGCCCCAGCATTTT.

This rearrangement joins TRBV4-2 to TRBJ2-1; 8 bases agree with TRBD2. Germline CDR1 reads LGHNA; CDR2 reads YNFKEQ. The V and J ends lost 3 bases and 2 bases, in that order; junction bases with no gene match: 6. The CDR3 totals 16 residues. CDR3 nucleotide sequence: TGTGCCAGCAGCCAGGAAAGCGGGAGTCCCTACAATGAGCAGTTCTTC. The encoded protein is CASSQESGSPYNEQFF.

For this clonotype: Given a much more abundant clone one base away, this may be a read error. The CDR3 end shows no conserved phenylalanine or tryptophan, and so a read error is likely. The rearrangement uses TRBV7-2 and TRBJ2-3; 11 nucleotides match TRBD2. Looked up from germline, CDR1 is SGHTA and CDR2 is FQGNSA. The CDR3 consists of 15 residues. Trimming removed 5 bases from V and 7 bases from J; junction bases left unmatched: 8. The chain's CDR3 is CASSPSGTSGNTQYL. CDR3 DNA: TGTGCCAGCAGCCCTTCCGGGACTAGCGGTAATACGCAGTATTTG.

This clonotype was counted between two and nine times. The chain carries TRBV12-3 or TRBV12-4 and TRBJ1-2; 8 bases align to TRBD1. Unmatched junction bases numbered 17, after V lost 0 bases and J lost 8 bases. The CDR3 covers 18 residues. Written as DNA, the CDR3 is TGTGCCAGCAGTTTAGCCTTAACCCCCGGGACAGGAGGAGGAGGCTACACCTTC. Its translation is CASSLALTPGTGGGGYTF.

V is TRBV6-5 and J is TRBJ2-1; D may be TRBD2 (6 bases). Trimming shortened V by 2 bases and J by 4 bases, and 15 bases separated the two germline ends. Germline CDR1 is MNHEY and CDR2 is SVGAGI. The CDR3 spans 16 residues. The CDR3 spells CASSYRGTQIYNEQFF. The CDR3 coding sequence is TGTGCCAGCAGTTACCGGGGGACTCAAATTTACAATGAGCAGTTCTTC.

This clonotype was seen repeatedly, ten times or more. The gene calls are TRBV29-1 and TRBJ2-1, with a possible D match to TRBD2 (5 bases). Germline values: CDR1 SQVTM, CDR2 ANQGSEA. Trimming left V 7 bases short and J 7 bases short, with 8 bases between. The CDR3 totals 10 residues. The CDR3 loop is CSGWENEQFF. CDR3 in DNA: TGCAGCGGGTGGGAGAATGAGCAGTTCTTC.

This clonotype was found many times. The chain employs TRBV7-2 and TRBJ1-2; a possible D gene is TRBD1 (5 bases). Germline V CDR1 and CDR2: SGHTA, FQGNSA. V lost 5 bases to trimming and J lost 2 bases, with 12 bases between them. The CDR3 runs to 14 residues. For the CDR3, the DNA is TGTGCCAGCAGCCGAGATAGACAGAACTATGGCTACACCTTC. It specifies CASSRDRQNYGYTF.

This chain joins TRBV2 and TRBJ1-1; 7 bases map to TRBD1. With 2 bases clipped from V and 5 bases from J, the junction kept 14 bases outside the gene matches. The CDR3 extends over 17 amino acids. Per germline, CDR1 SNHLY and CDR2 FYNNEI. The CDR3 DNA reads as TGTGCCAGCAGTGAAACCTCCGGGACAGCCATGGAGACTGAAGCTTTCTTT. It codes for CASSETSGTAMETEAFF.

The rearrangement links TRBV20-1 to TRBJ1-5, with 9 bases lining up with TRBD1. Per the germline V gene, CDR1 is DFQATT and CDR2 is SNEGSKA (reference sequence). This CDR3 has 14 amino acids. With V trimmed by 5 bases and J by 7 bases, 9 bases remained unmatched. The CDR3 loop is CSAADRGFTQPQHF. The DNA for the CDR3 is TGCAGTGCTGCCGACAGGGGGTTCACGCAGCCCCAGCATTTT.

This clonotype was detected only a few times. V and J are TRBV19 and TRBJ1-1; 10 positions match TRBD1. This CDR3 has 13 residues. V trimming: 4 bases; J trimming: 8 bases; junction bases outside the gene matches: 4. Per germline, CDR1 LNHDA and CDR2 SQIVND (reference sequence). CDR3 coding DNA: TGTGCCAGTAGTACCCGGGACAGGGGAGAAGCTTTCTTT. It is translated as CASSTRDRGEAFF.